Sequencing of this T cell receptor (beta chain) was carried out in a study of T cells in Graves' hyperthyroidism and ophthalmopathy. V was pared by 6 bases and J by 3 bases, with 6 bases of the junction left unmatched. This CDR3 has 15 residues. Germline-derived CDR1 and CDR2 are DFQATT and SNEGSKA (reference sequence). Using RNA transcripts as the source, TCR beta CDR3 regions were amplified. The HTBI primer set served for first-round RT-PCR of the TCR CDR3. MiXCR, run by TCRdb on the multiplex PCR reads, gives a single entry per CDR3 protein. The data hold 540,000 or so distinct CDR3 sequences, with 15% to 17% observed a single time. Participants, patients aged 18 to 65, had newly diagnosed hyperthyroidism with a duration under 2 months. Uncontrolled infection, other autoimmune disease, pregnancy or lactation led to exclusion. This clonotype was detected many times.

The chain links TRBV20-1 to TRBJ2-2; TRBD2 matches at 11 bases. The receptor comes from a woman younger than 45 with Graves' hyperthyroidism. The sample was blood. CDR3 region: CSALGTSGYTGELFF. CDR3 coding DNA: TGCAGTGCCCTCGGGACTAGCGGATACACCGGGGAGCTGTTTTTT.